A single sample gave rise to the 23 T cell receptor beta chains below, sequenced in a study of T cells after somatic rescue of genetic block. Repertoires were generated with immunoSEQ multiplex PCR, while TCRdb's copy carries only in-frame clones and drops some. The table includes 110,000 or so clones, over 80% detected once. The sample comprised peripheral blood mononuclear cells (PBMCs). The receptor set was obtained from a woman younger than 35.

The chain combines TRBV19 with TRBJ1-1; TRBD1 aligns across 7 bases. Trimming removed 9 bases from V and 5 bases from J; junction bases left unmatched: 9. Germline assignment: CDR1 LNHDA and CDR2 SQIVND (reference sequence). The CDR3 sequence is 13 residues long. CDR3 sequence reads: CASSTGFGTEAFF. CDR3 bases: TGTGCCAGCTCGACAGGGTTTGGTACTGAAGCTTTCTTT.

This chain connects TRBV6-5 to TRBJ1-3, with D perhaps TRBD1 (5 bases). V lost 1 base and J lost 2, with 9 bases in between. This CDR3 comprises 15 residues. The germline CDR1 and CDR2 sequences are MNHEY and SVGAGI. CDR3 loop: CASSYFGTAGNTIYF. The CDR3 nucleotides read TGTGCCAGCAGTTACTTTGGGACGGCTGGAAACACCATATATTTT.

The chain couples TRBV15 to TRBJ2-3; a weak D match, TRBD1 (8 bases). The CDR3 loop spans 15 amino acids. V gave up 5 bases and J gave up 4 bases, with 16 bases separating them. Germline lookup yields CDR1 LNHNV and CDR2 YYDKDF (reference sequence). The CDR3 DNA reads as TGTGCCACCAGCCAGGCACAGGGGGGGGCAGATACGCAGTATTTT. It translates to CATSQAQGGADTQYF. The full variable domain, completed using reference TRBV15 and TRBJ2-3, is DAMVIQNPRYQVTQFGKPVTLSCSQTLNHNVMYWYQQKSSQAPKLLFHYYDKDFNNEADTPDNFQSRRPNTSFCFLDIRSPGLGDTAMYLCATSQAQGGADTQYFGPGTRLTVL.

The chain carries TRBV6-6 and TRBJ1-1, with D perhaps matching TRBD1 (5 bases). V was cut by 7 bases and J by 7 bases, with 13 bases left in between. The CDR3 loop spans 12 amino acids. Germline CDR1 MNHNY, CDR2 SVGAGI (reference sequence). CDR3 coding DNA: TGTGCCAGCACCCCCGTCGGGGGTGAAGCTTTCTTT. Encoded protein: CASTPVGGEAFF.

The rearrangement links TRBV5-6 to TRBJ2-7, with D possibly TRBD2 on 7 matching bases. V lost 10 bases and J lost 0, with 14 bases in between. Germline-derived CDR1 and CDR2 are SGHDT and YYEEEE. The CDR3 is 13 amino acids. CDR3: CAGGRGPSYEQYF. CDR3 nucleotide sequence: TGTGCCGGAGGGCGGGGGCCCTCCTACGAGCAGTACTTC.

The chain is built from TRBV28 and TRBJ1-4, with TRBD1 matching over 8 bases. The CDR3 is 15 amino acids. Germline V gene sequence: CDR1 MDHEN, CDR2 SYDVKM. V shed 3 bases and J 3 bases; nucleotides not matched to a gene: 3. The CDR3 bases are TGTGCCAGCAGTTTTCAGGGGGCTTCTAATGAAAAACTGTTTTTT. Translated: CASSFQGASNEKLFF.

The chain recombines TRBV30 with TRBJ1-2; no reliable D call. The CDR3 runs 10 residues. Trimming cost V 8 bases and J 7 bases, with 11 bases left between them. Germline values: CDR1 GTSNPN, CDR2 SVGIG (reference sequence). The CDR3: CALRTSGYTF. The DNA for the CDR3 is TGTGCCCTACGGACCAGTGGCTACACCTTC.

The CDR3 region has the DNA TGTGCCTCTAGAGGGGCGGTAAGTGCTGAAGCTTTCTTT. It translates to CASRGAVSAEAFF. The chain recombines TRBV19 with TRBJ1-1; the D gene is possibly TRBD1 (5 bases). V lost 11 bases and J 6 bases, leaving 19 bases between the germline ends. Per germline, CDR1 LNHDA and CDR2 SQIVND (reference sequence). This CDR3 comprises 13 residues.

In this sample, this clone turned up once. The chain employs TRBV6-6 and TRBJ1-6; tentatively, D is TRBD1 (6 bases). The CDR3 contains 14 residues. Germline V gives CDR1 MNHNY, CDR2 SVGAGI (reference sequence). Trimming left V 8 bases short and J 5 bases short, with 13 bases between. The CDR3 spells CASVAGGHNSPLHF. The CDR3 region has the DNA TGTGCCAGCGTAGCGGGGGGCCATAATTCACCCCTCCACTTT.

V gene TRBV7-5 combines with J gene TRBJ1-5. TRBV7-5 is a known pseudogene. CDR3 length: 13 amino acids. The CDR3 sequence: CVRSFDAAQPQHF. In DNA form, the CDR3 reads TGTGTCAGAAGCTTTGACGCCGCTCAGCCCCAGCATTTT.

The chain joins TRBV7-9 to TRBJ2-7, with unresolved D. CDR3 length: 14 residues. Trimming stripped 5 bases from V and 0 bases from J, with 11 bases between. CDR1 and CDR2 (germline): SEHNR, FQNEAQ (reference sequence). In nucleotides, the CDR3 is TGTGCCAGCAGCCTGGACGGTATCTCCTACGAGCAGTACTTC. This encodes CASSLDGISYEQYF. The full variable domain, in which reference TRBV7-9 and TRBJ2-7 provide the parts outside the CDR3, is DTGVSQNPRHKITKRGQNVTFRCDPISEHNRLYWYRQTLGQGPEFLTYFQNEAQLEKSRLLSDRFSAERPKGSFSTLEIQRTEQGDSAMYLCASSLDGISYEQYFGPGTRLTVT.

DNA of the CDR3: TGTGCCAGCACCTCGCTTACAGGACTAGCGGGAGTAACCTACAATGAGCAGTTCTTC. Protein: CASTSLTGLAGVTYNEQFF. The chain has TRBV13 and TRBJ2-1, with 13 positions matching TRBD2. V was clipped by 7 bases and J by 2 bases; unmatched bases: 14. Germline CDR1 reads PRHDT; CDR2 reads FYEKMQ (reference sequence). This CDR3 comprises 19 residues.

CDR3 DNA: TGTGCCAGTAGCGAGGGCCTCTATGGCTACACCTTC. The encoded protein is CASSEGLYGYTF. The chain is built from TRBV19 and TRBJ1-2; D call uncertain. There are 12 residues in the CDR3. Germline values: CDR1 LNHDA, CDR2 SQIVND (reference sequence). Trimming removed 6 bases from V and 4 bases from J, with 9 bases in between.

This clone qualifies as medium-sized. The chain is built from TRBV6-4 and TRBJ2-2; 8 nucleotides match TRBD2. The CDR3 contains 15 residues. CDR1 and CDR2 (germline): MRHNA, SNTAGT. Trimming at V came to 2 bases and at J to 6 bases, leaving 5 bases not matched to a gene. In DNA form, the CDR3 reads TGTGCCAGCAGTGACCCAGCGGGGGCCTCCGGGGAGCTGTTTTTT. Amino acids: CASSDPAGASGELFF.

The chain has TRBV28 and TRBJ2-4, with D maybe TRBD2 (7 bases). V lost 2 bases and J lost 7, with 9 bases in between. CDR1 and CDR2 from the germline V gene are MDHEN and SYDVKM. The CDR3 runs 13 residues. The CDR3 here is CASSLGGANIQYF. In DNA form, the CDR3 reads TGTGCCAGCAGTTTAGGGGGGGCCAACATTCAGTACTTC.

The chain is built from TRBV10-3 and TRBJ1-2; D might be TRBD1 (5 bases). The ends were cut back, 7 bases at V and 5 bases at J, with 14 bases in the middle. The germline V gene encodes CDR1 ENHRY and CDR2 SYGVKD. The CDR3 is made up of 13 amino acids. This CDR3 reads CAITPGGGYGYTF. In nucleotides, the CDR3 is TGTGCCATCACTCCGGGTGGGGGTTATGGCTACACCTTC.

The chain employs TRBV29-1 and TRBJ1-1; TRBD1 is a possible D gene (5 bases). Germline V gene data show CDR1 as SQVTM and CDR2 as ANQGSEA. V lost 7 bases and J 1 base, leaving 25 bases between the germline ends. The CDR3 runs to 17 residues. CDR3 in DNA: TGCAGCGCCCGTTTGCGGGGGGTGGGCTCCCCGAACACTGAAGCTTTCTTT. Its protein product is CSARLRGVGSPNTEAFF.

This clone was recorded once. The V and J genes are TRBV14 and TRBJ2-7, with TRBD1 identical over 12 bases. The CDR3 totals 18 residues. Per the germline V gene, CDR1 is SGHDN and CDR2 is FVKESK. Trimming took 0 bases from V and 2 from J; bases not matched to a gene: 8. DNA of the CDR3: TGTGCCAGCAGCCAAGATATCGCCGGGACAGGGGGCCCCTACGAGCAGTACTTC. This sequence encodes CASSQDIAGTGGPYEQYF.

The genes are TRBV15 and TRBJ2-6; D unclear. V lost 0 bases to trimming and J lost 0 bases, with 18 bases between them. The CDR3 is made up of 20 amino acids. Germline V CDR1 and CDR2: LNHNV, YYDKDF (reference sequence). The CDR3 DNA is TGTGCCACCAGCAGAGATCCTTTCCGAGACACCCCCTCTGGGGCCAACGTCCTGACTTTC. This gives the protein CATSRDPFRDTPSGANVLTF.

This clone has just a few counts. J is TRBJ1-3 and V is TRBV29-1, with D hard to call. This CDR3 region has 10 residues. V lost 8 bases and J lost 0, with 2 bases in between. The germline V gene encodes CDR1 SQVTM and CDR2 ANQGSEA. The CDR3 DNA sequence: TGCAGCAACTCTGGAAACACCATATATTTT. Its translation is CSNSGNTIYF.

The chain has TRBV5-6 and TRBJ2-5; D not certain. Trimming took off 1 base at V and 5 bases at J, with 15 bases between the two ends. The germline V gene has CDR1 SGHDT and CDR2 YYEEEE. This CDR3 has 15 amino acids. The CDR3 sequence: CASSLSRRQKETQYF. The CDR3 bases are TGTGCCAGCAGCTTGTCACGGCGGCAGAAGGAGACCCAGTACTTC. Filled out from reference TRBV5-6 and TRBJ2-5, the complete variable domain reads DAGVTQSPTHLIKTRGQQVTLRCSPKSGHDTVSWYQQALGQGPQFIFQYYEEEERQRGNFPDRFSGHQFPNYSSELNVNALLLGDSALYLCASSLSRRQKETQYFGPGTRLLVL.

The J gene is TRBJ1-5, the V gene TRBV7-2; D unclear. Trimming took off 8 bases at V and 2 bases at J, with 16 bases between the two ends. The CDR3 spans 15 residues. Germline lookup yields CDR1 SGHTA and CDR2 FQGNSA. The CDR3 sequence: CASAIAPVGNQPQHF. In DNA form, the CDR3 reads TGTGCCAGCGCGATCGCCCCGGTGGGCAATCAGCCCCAGCATTTT.

This clone appeared a single time. The chain combines TRBV11-2 with TRBJ2-5, with 7 bases identical to TRBD1. The germline V gene encodes CDR1 SGHAT and CDR2 FQNNGV. V dropped 5 bases and J dropped 2; count of bases not matched to a gene: 8. This CDR3 spans 15 amino acids. DNA of the CDR3: TGTGCCAGCAGCCCCGCCGGGACAGCACAAGAGACCCAGTACTTC. Translating it yields CASSPAGTAQETQYF.